This TCR beta chain was captured by sequencing in a study of blood T cell repertoires in COVID-19. As for the study in general: The United States, Italy and Spain provided the acute and convalescent COVID-19 samples.

This CDR3 comprises 12 residues. Germline CDR1 and CDR2: MNHEY and SMNVEV (reference sequence). The V segment lost 5 bases and the J segment 7 bases; nucleotides outside the gene matches: 4. The assay was immunoSEQ multiplex PCR, and TCRdb's table has in-frame clones only and misses some. Of fewer than 110,000 clones listed, roughly 90% are singletons. This TCR came from a woman aged 60-70 years with acute or convalescent COVID-19. Sequencing was performed on peripheral blood. The chain joins TRBV27 to TRBJ2-7; 8 positions match TRBD2. The CDR3 here is CASSSGRREQYF. DNA for the CDR3: TGTGCCAGCAGTAGCGGGAGACGAGAGCAGTACTTC.